What follows are 30 T cell receptor beta chains derived from one specimen sequenced in a study of T cell responses to AZD1222 COVID-19 vaccine. The repertoire was sequenced with immunoSEQ multiplex PCR; TCRdb's copy has only in-frame clones and lacks some. The sample gives over 110,000 clones, roughly 90% of which show up once; 1.5% to 2% is in the top ten. The sequencing used peripheral blood, collected 28 days after the second AZD1222 dose. These receptors were taken from an adult who received the AZD1222 COVID-19 vaccine.

J is TRBJ2-6 and V is TRBV10-3; 9 bases fit TRBD2. Germline lookup yields CDR1 ENHRY and CDR2 SYGVKD. The CDR3 is 18 residues long. V was clipped by 4 bases and J by 0 bases; unmatched bases: 7. In DNA, the CDR3 is TGTGCCATCAGTGGGACTAGCGCAAAACCCTCTGGGGCCAACGTCCTGACTTTC. Residues: CAISGTSAKPSGANVLTF.

This clone is a singleton in its sample. V and J are TRBV4-3 and TRBJ2-2; D gene uncertain. Trimming took off 2 bases at V and 0 bases at J, with 10 bases between the two ends. The length of the CDR3 is 16 residues. Germline loops: CDR1 LGHNA, CDR2 YSLEER. This CDR3 reads CASSQSNSANTGELFF. CDR3 DNA: TGCGCCAGCAGCCAATCGAATTCCGCGAACACCGGGGAGCTGTTTTTT.

The V and J genes are TRBV11-2 and TRBJ1-3; D gene ambiguous. Germline V lookup: CDR1 SGHAT, CDR2 FQNNGV. This CDR3 has 15 residues. The V end was cut by 2 bases, the J end by 0 bases, with 8 bases between. CDR3 residues: CASSLWEGSGNTIYF. DNA of the CDR3: TGTGCCAGCAGCTTATGGGAAGGCTCTGGAAACACCATATATTTT.

The CDR3 region is CATSEVRLPDTQYF. The DNA of the CDR3 is TGTGCCACCAGTGAGGTGCGCCTCCCAGATACGCAGTATTTT. This chain connects TRBV24-1 to TRBJ2-3; D remains unclear. The CDR3 consists of 14 residues. In germline, CDR1 is KGHDR, CDR2 SFDVKD. Trimming took off 4 bases at V and 4 bases at J, with 11 bases between the two ends.

The chain carries TRBV6-5 and TRBJ2-2; D might be TRBD1 (5 bases). This CDR3 has 14 residues. The germline CDR1 and CDR2 sequences are MNHEY and SVGAGI. V lost 4 bases and J 4 bases, leaving 10 bases between the germline ends. CDR3 sequence: CASSWGRVTGELFF. The DNA for the CDR3 is TGTGCCAGCAGTTGGGGCAGGGTCACCGGGGAGCTGTTTTTT.

V gene TRBV15 combines with J gene TRBJ1-3; D gene ambiguous. Germline CDR1 reads LNHNV; CDR2 reads YYDKDF (reference sequence). V was clipped by 5 bases and J by 4 bases, with 12 bases between them. This CDR3 is built from 14 residues. CDR3: CATSPRTGGNTIYF. The CDR3, as DNA: TGTGCCACCAGCCCACGGACCGGAGGAAACACCATATATTTT.

For this clone: The sample carries other DNA sequences with the same CDR3. In DNA, the CDR3 is TGCGCCAGCAGCTTGGCCGGACAGCCGAACACTGAAGCTTTCTTT. It encodes CASSLAGQPNTEAFF. V gene TRBV5-1 combines with J gene TRBJ1-1, with D possibly matching TRBD1 (6 bases). CDR3 length: 15 residues. The germline V and J ends were trimmed by 0 bases and 1 base, with 10 bases remaining between them. Germline V gene sequence: CDR1 SGHRS, CDR2 YFSETQ.

This chain links TRBV24-1 with TRBJ2-2; maybe TRBD1 (6 bases). CDR3 length equals 16 residues. Germline-derived CDR1 and CDR2 are KGHDR and SFDVKD. The germline V and J ends were trimmed by 0 bases and 4 bases, with 11 bases remaining between them. The CDR3 loop reads CATSDLAGALTGELFF. DNA for the CDR3: TGTGCCACCAGTGATTTGGCAGGGGCGCTCACCGGGGAGCTGTTTTTT.

This chain links TRBV7-9 with TRBJ1-2; D remains unclear. Trimming removed 5 bases from V and 5 bases from J, with 12 bases in between. CDR3 size: 13 residues. Germline lookup yields CDR1 SEHNR and CDR2 FQNEAQ (reference sequence). The CDR3 DNA sequence: TGTGCCAGCAGCCACCTTACCGTTTATGGCTACACCTTC. This codes for CASSHLTVYGYTF.

The gene calls are TRBV6-2 or TRBV6-3 and TRBJ1-5; D possibly corresponds to TRBD1 (5 bases). The length of the CDR3 is 15 residues. Germline V gene sequence: CDR1 MNHEY, CDR2 SVGEGT. V gave up 7 bases and J gave up 7 bases, with 20 bases separating them. The CDR3 sequence: CASTPSAGIGQPQHF. CDR3 nucleotides: TGTGCCAGCACCCCAAGTGCAGGGATTGGCCAGCCCCAGCATTTT.

This clone is a singleton in its sample. The chain recombines TRBV4-3 with TRBJ1-1; D remains ambiguous. V was pared by 0 bases and J by 4 bases, with 15 bases between. The length of the CDR3 is 16 residues. CDR1 is LGHNA and CDR2 is YSLEER in the germline V gene. CDR3: CASSQDISPSVTEAFF. For the CDR3, the DNA is TGCGCCAGCAGCCAAGACATATCACCCTCGGTCACTGAAGCTTTCTTT.

The chain recombines TRBV6-1 with TRBJ2-2, with a possible D match to TRBD2 (5 bases). The CDR3 runs to 15 residues. Looked up from germline, CDR1 is MNHNS and CDR2 is SASEGT. The germline V and J ends were trimmed by 10 bases and 2 bases, with 17 bases remaining between them. The CDR3 coding sequence is TGTGCCACTGTCCGTGGACTTACTAACACCGGGGAGCTGTTTTTT. It is translated as CATVRGLTNTGELFF.

V gene TRBV5-6 combines with J gene TRBJ2-7, with D tentatively TRBD1 (5 bases). CDR1 is SGHDT, CDR2 YYEEEE, per germline. V dropped 1 base and J dropped 2 bases, with 7 bases sitting between them. This CDR3 has 13 residues. This chain's CDR3 is CASSLKGPYEQYV. Here the CDR3 DNA reads TGTGCCAGCAGCTTGAAGGGGCCCTACGAGCAGTACGTC.

V gene TRBV5-6 combines with J gene TRBJ1-3, with D possibly being TRBD1 (5 bases). Germline V gene lookup returns CDR1 SGHDT and CDR2 YYEEEE. The CDR3 runs to 14 residues. V was trimmed by 2 bases and J by 2 bases, leaving 8 bases between them. CDR3 loop: CASSLIGAGNTIYF. CDR3 sequence (DNA): TGTGCCAGCAGCTTAATAGGGGCTGGAAACACCATATATTTT. Complete variable domain (other parts from reference TRBV5-6 and TRBJ1-3): DAGVTQSPTHLIKTRGQQVTLRCSPKSGHDTVSWYQQALGQGPQFIFQYYEEEERQRGNFPDRFSGHQFPNYSSELNVNALLLGDSALYLCASSLIGAGNTIYFGEGSWLTVV.

This rearrangement joins TRBV18 to TRBJ2-5; tentatively, D is TRBD1 (6 bases). Between the trimmed V and J ends, which lost 3 bases and 10 bases, there was a span of 15 bases. CDR1 KGHSH and CDR2 LQKENI come from the germline V gene. The CDR3 contains 13 residues. The CDR3 region is CASSPTGPTDQYF. The CDR3 bases are TGTGCCAGCTCACCGACAGGACCGACGGACCAGTACTTC.

This clone showed up just once. This chain links TRBV30 with TRBJ1-5; 8 bases map to TRBD1. J lost 2 bases, V lost 0 bases, and 3 bases had no gene match. Looked up from germline, CDR1 is GTSNPN and CDR2 is SVGIG (reference sequence). There are 15 residues in the CDR3. Here the CDR3 reads CAWSVGQGGNQPQHF. The CDR3 DNA sequence: TGTGCCTGGAGTGTAGGACAGGGCGGCAATCAGCCCCAGCATTTT. The full variable domain, in which reference TRBV30 and TRBJ1-5 provide the parts outside the CDR3, is SQTIHQWPATLVQPVGSPLSLECTVEGTSNPNLYWYRQAAGRGLQLLFYSVGIGQISSEVPQNLSASRPQDRQFILSSKKLLLSDSGFYLCAWSVGQGGNQPQHFGDGTRLSIL.

The J gene is TRBJ1-2, the V gene TRBV2; 8 bases line up with TRBD1. J lost 0 bases, V lost 4 bases, and 13 bases had no gene match. CDR1 SNHLY and CDR2 FYNNEI come from the germline V gene. The CDR3 loop spans 18 amino acids. This chain's CDR3 is CASSGGGDRPRSNYGYTF. CDR3 coding DNA: TGTGCCAGCAGTGGAGGGGGGGACAGGCCTCGCTCTAACTATGGCTACACCTTC.

V is TRBV27 and J is TRBJ2-7; D is possibly TRBD2 (6 bases). The CDR3 is 15 amino acids. Germline V CDR1 and CDR2: MNHEY, SMNVEV (reference sequence). The V end lost 6 bases, the J end lost 3 bases, and 18 bases lay between the germline ends. The CDR3 sequence: CASRPPGSGFYEQYF. CDR3 coding DNA: TGTGCCAGCAGGCCCCCGGGTAGCGGATTCTACGAGCAGTACTTC.

The rearrangement uses TRBV19 and TRBJ2-2, with no clear D. CDR3 length: 13 amino acids. Germline V lookup: CDR1 LNHDA, CDR2 SQIVND (reference sequence). Trimming took 1 base from V and 3 from J, leaving 3 bases between them. The CDR3 protein is CASSIADTGELFF. The CDR3, as DNA: TGTGCCAGTAGTATAGCGGACACCGGGGAGCTGTTTTTT.

The chain links TRBV9 to TRBJ1-3; 8 nucleotides match TRBD1. With 4 bases clipped from V and 6 bases from J, the junction kept 9 bases outside the gene matches. The germline V gene encodes CDR1 SGDLS and CDR2 YYNGEE. This CDR3 is built from 15 residues. CDR3 sequence reads: CASSPGTGPENTIYF. In nucleotides, the CDR3 is TGTGCCAGCAGCCCCGGGACAGGCCCGGAAAACACCATATATTTT.

The genes are TRBV7-3 and TRBJ2-7, with 8 positions matching TRBD2. The CDR3 runs to 15 residues. Unmatched junction bases numbered 6, after V lost 2 bases and J lost 3 bases. CDR1 SGHTA and CDR2 FQGTGA come from the germline V gene. The CDR3 region has the DNA TGTGCCAGCAGCTTATCCCCGGGAGGGTACTACGAGCAGTACTTC. Residues: CASSLSPGGYYEQYF.

V usage is TRBV9 and J usage is TRBJ2-1, with 9 bases identical to TRBD1. The junction had 6 bases not matched to a gene; V was cut back by 0 bases and J by 5 bases. This CDR3 spans 16 amino acids. The germline gives CDR1 SGDLS, CDR2 YYNGEE. The CDR3 is CASSVGVGTGHNEQFF. The CDR3 nucleotides read TGTGCCAGCAGCGTAGGTGTCGGGACAGGGCACAATGAGCAGTTCTTC.

The rearrangement links TRBV3-1 (or the pseudogene TRBV3-2) to TRBJ1-2; 7 bases are shared with TRBD1. Germline V gene data show CDR1 as LGHDT and CDR2 as YNNKEL (reference sequence). V shed 7 bases and J 2 bases; nucleotides not matched to a gene: 10. CDR3 length equals 15 residues. The CDR3 bases are TGTGCCAGCACTTTTAACAGGGGACCAAACTATGGCTACACCTTC. Protein: CASTFNRGPNYGYTF.

The V gene is TRBV30, the J gene TRBJ1-4; D uncertain. CDR1 is GTSNPN and CDR2 is SVGIG in the germline V gene (reference sequence). Trimming took off 0 bases at V and 8 bases at J, with 25 bases between the two ends. The CDR3 has 18 residues. For the CDR3, the DNA is TGTGCCTGGAGTGTCGGCTCCCTAACGGGCCTCTCCACGGAAAAACTGTTTTTT. Translating gives CAWSVGSLTGLSTEKLFF.

This chain joins TRBV11-2 and TRBJ2-7, with 7 bases aligning to TRBD1. The CDR3 spans 13 residues. CDR1 and CDR2 from the germline V gene are SGHAT and FQNNGV. V was clipped by 4 bases and J by 4 bases; unmatched bases: 4. The chain's CDR3 is CASSSGQTYEQYF. DNA of the CDR3: TGTGCCAGCAGCTCGGGACAGACATACGAGCAGTACTTC.

The rearrangement links TRBV29-1 to TRBJ1-4; D unresolved. V lost 2 bases and J lost 10, with 11 bases in between. This CDR3 contains 12 residues. Germline V lookup: CDR1 SQVTM, CDR2 ANQGSEA. CDR3 in DNA: TGCAGCGTTGAAACCGGCGCGGGAAAACTGTTTTTT. Its translation is CSVETGAGKLFF.

V usage is TRBV12-2 and J usage is TRBJ2-7; the DNA was not used to check the table's D call, TRBD1. TRBV12-2 represents a pseudogene. CDR3 length: 14 amino acids. The CDR3 spells CASRSPGTVGEQYV. The CDR3 coding sequence is TGTGCAAGTCGCTCTCCCGGGACAGTGGGCGAGCAGTACGTC.

This chain connects TRBV9 to TRBJ2-3; the match to TRBD2 covers 8 bases. Germline V gives CDR1 SGDLS, CDR2 YYNGEE. This CDR3 comprises 14 residues. V lost 4 bases, J lost 6 bases, and 7 bases stayed unmatched. The DNA for the CDR3 is TGTGCCAGCAGCCTTAGCGGGATGATTGATACGCAGTATTTT. It translates to CASSLSGMIDTQYF.

DNA of the CDR3: TGTGCCAGCAGCTTGGGGGTTGGGTCTCCCTACGAGCAGTACTTC. Amino acids: CASSLGVGSPYEQYF. The rearrangement uses TRBV7-6 and TRBJ2-7, with D perhaps given as TRBD1 or TRBD2 (5 bases each). The germline V gene encodes CDR1 SGHVS and CDR2 FNYEAQ. Trimming removed 3 bases at V and 2 bases at J, with 14 bases between. This CDR3 region has 15 residues.

The chain employs TRBV3-1 (or the pseudogene TRBV3-2) and TRBJ1-6; D is unclear. Trimming removed 0 bases from V and 9 bases from J, with 15 bases in between. This CDR3 has 16 amino acids. CDR1 is LGHDT, CDR2 YNNKEL, per germline (reference sequence). The chain's CDR3 is CASSQDLGEPGSPLHF. The CDR3 nucleotides read TGTGCCAGCAGCCAAGATCTCGGGGAGCCAGGTTCACCCCTCCACTTT.